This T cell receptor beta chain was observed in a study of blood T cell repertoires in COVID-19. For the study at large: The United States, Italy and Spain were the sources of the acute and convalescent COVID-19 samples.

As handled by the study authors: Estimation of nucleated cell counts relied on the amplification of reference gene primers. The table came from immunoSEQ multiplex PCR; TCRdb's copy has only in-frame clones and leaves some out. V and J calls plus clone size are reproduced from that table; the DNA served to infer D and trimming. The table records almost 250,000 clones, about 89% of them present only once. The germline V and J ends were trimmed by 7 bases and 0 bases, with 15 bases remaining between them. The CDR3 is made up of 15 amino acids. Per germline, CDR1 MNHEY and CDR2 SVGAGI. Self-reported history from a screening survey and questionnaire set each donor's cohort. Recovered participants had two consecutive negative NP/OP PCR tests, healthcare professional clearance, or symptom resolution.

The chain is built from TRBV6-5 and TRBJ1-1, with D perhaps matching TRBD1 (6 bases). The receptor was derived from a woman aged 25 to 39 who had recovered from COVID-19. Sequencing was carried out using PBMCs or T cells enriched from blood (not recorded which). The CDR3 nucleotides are TGTGCCAGCAACAGACGGGGGGCCTTGAACACTGAAGCTTTCTTT. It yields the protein CASNRRGALNTEAFF.